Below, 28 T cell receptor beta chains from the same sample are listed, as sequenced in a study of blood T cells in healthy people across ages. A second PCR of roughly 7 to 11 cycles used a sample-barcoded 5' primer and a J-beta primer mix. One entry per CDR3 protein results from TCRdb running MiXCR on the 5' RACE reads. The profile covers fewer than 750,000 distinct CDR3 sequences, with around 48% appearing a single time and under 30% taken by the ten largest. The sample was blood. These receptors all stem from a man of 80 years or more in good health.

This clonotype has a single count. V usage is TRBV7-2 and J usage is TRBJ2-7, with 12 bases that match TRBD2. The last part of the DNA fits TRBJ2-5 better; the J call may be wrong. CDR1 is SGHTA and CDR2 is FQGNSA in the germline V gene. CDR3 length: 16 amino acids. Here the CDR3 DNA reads TGTGCCAGCAGCTTTGAACTAGCGGGAGGTCAAGAGACCCAGTACTTC. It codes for CASSFELAGGQETQYF.

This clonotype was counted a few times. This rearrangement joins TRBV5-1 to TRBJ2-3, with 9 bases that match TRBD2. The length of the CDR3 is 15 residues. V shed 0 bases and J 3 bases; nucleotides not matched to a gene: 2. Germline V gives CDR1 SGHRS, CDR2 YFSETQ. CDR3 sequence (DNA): TGCGCCAGCAGCTTGGGACTAGCGGAAACAGATACGCAGTATTTT. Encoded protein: CASSLGLAETDTQYF.

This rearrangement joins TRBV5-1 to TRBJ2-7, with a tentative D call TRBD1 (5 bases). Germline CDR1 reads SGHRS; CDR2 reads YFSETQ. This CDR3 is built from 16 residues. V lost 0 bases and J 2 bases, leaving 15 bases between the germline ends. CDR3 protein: CASSLGVQGPTYEQYF. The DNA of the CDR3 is TGCGCCAGCAGCTTGGGCGTGCAGGGTCCTACCTACGAGCAGTACTTC.

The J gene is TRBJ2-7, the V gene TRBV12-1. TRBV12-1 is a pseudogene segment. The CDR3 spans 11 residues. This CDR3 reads CASPWAYEQYF. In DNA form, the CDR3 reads TGTGCCAGTCCGTGGGCCTACGAGCAGTACTTC.

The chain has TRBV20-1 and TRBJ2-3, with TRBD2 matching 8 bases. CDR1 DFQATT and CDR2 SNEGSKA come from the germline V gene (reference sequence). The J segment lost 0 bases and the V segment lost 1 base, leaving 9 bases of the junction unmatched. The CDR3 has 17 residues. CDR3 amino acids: CSARGVIAGTSTDTQYF. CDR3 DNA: TGCAGTGCTAGAGGAGTGATAGCGGGGACTAGCACAGATACGCAGTATTTT.

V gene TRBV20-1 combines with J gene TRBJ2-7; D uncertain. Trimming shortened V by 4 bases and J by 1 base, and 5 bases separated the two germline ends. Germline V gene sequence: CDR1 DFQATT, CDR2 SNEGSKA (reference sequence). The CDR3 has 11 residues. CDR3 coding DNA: TGCAGTGCTACCCTTTCCTACGAGCAGTACTTC. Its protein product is CSATLSYEQYF.

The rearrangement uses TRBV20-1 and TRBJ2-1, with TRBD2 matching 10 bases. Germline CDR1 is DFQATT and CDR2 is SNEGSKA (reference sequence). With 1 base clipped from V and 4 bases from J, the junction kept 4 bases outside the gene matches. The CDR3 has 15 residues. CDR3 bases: TGCAGTGCTAGAGCCAGCGGGAGGGCTTACAATGAGCAGTTCTTC. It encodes CSARASGRAYNEQFF.

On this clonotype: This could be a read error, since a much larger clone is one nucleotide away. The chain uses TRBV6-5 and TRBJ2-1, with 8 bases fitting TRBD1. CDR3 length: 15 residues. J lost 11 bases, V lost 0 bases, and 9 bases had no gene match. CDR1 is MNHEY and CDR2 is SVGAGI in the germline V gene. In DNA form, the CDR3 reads TGTGCCAGCAGTTACTCTTCAGGGGGCTCTAATAAGCAGTTCTTC. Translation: CASSYSSGGSNKQFF.

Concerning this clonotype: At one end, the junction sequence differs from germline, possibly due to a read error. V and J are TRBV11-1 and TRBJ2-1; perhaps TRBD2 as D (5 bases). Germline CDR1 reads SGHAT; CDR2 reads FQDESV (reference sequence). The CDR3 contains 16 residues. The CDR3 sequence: CASSSLAPSSYNEQFF. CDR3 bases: TGTGCTAGCAGCTCTTTAGCGCCGAGCTCCTACAATGAGCAGTTCTTC.

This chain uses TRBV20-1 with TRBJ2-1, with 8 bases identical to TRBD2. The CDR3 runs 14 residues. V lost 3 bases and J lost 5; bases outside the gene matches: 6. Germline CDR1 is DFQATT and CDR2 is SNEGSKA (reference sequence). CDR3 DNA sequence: TGCAGTGCTAGGAAACGACTAGCGCACAATGAGCAGTTCTTC. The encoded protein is CSARKRLAHNEQFF.

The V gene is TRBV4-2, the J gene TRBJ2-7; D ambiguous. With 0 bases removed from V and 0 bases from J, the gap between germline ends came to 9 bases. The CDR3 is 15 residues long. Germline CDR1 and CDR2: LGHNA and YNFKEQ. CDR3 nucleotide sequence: TGTGCCAGCAGCCAAGATACGTCGCCCTCCTACGAGCAGTACTTC. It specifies CASSQDTSPSYEQYF.

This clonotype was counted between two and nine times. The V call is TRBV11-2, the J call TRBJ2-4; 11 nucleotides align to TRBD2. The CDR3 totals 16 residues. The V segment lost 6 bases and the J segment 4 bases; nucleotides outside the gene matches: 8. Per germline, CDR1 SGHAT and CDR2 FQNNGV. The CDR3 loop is CASSPMGTSGKNIQYF. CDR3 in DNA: TGTGCCAGCAGTCCAATGGGGACTAGCGGAAAAAACATTCAGTACTTC.

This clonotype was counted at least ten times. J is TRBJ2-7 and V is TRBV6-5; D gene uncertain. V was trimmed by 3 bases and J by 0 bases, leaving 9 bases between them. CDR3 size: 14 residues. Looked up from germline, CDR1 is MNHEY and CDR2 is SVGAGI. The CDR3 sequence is CASSYLADSYEQYF. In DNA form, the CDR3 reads TGTGCCAGCAGTTATCTGGCAGACTCCTACGAGCAGTACTTC.

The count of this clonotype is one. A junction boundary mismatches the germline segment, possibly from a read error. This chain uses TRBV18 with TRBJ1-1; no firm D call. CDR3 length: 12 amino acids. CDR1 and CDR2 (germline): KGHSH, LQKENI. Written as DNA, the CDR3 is TGTGCCAGCTCACCGGGGAACGCTGAAGCTTTCTTT. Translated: CASSPGNAEAFF.

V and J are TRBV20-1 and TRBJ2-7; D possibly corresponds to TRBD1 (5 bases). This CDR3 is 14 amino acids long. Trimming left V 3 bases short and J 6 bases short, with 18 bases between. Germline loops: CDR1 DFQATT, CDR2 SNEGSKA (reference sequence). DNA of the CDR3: TGCAGTGCTAGGGTCGGGCAGGGTTTCTCCGAGCAGTACTTC. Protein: CSARVGQGFSEQYF.

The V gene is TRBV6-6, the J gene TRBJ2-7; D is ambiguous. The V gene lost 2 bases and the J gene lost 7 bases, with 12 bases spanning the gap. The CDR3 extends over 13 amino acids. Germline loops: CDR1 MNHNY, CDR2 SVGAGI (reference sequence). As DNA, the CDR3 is TGTGCCAGCAGTTACCCTTCTTACTATGAGCAGTACTTC. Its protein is CASSYPSYYEQYF.

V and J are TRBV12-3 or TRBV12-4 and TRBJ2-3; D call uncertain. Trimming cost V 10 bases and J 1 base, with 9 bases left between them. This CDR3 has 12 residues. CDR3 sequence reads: CATARGTDTQYF. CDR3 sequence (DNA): TGTGCCACCGCCCGAGGCACAGATACGCAGTATTTT.

The CDR3 sequence is CASSDGQVGDEQFF. The CDR3 DNA follows: TGTGCCAGCAGCGATGGACAGGTCGGGGATGAGCAGTTCTTC. The chain has TRBV7-2 and TRBJ2-1; 7 positions agree with TRBD1. The CDR3 loop spans 14 amino acids. Trimming cost V 5 bases and J 8 bases; bases outside gene matches: 9. In germline, CDR1 is SGHTA, CDR2 FQGNSA.

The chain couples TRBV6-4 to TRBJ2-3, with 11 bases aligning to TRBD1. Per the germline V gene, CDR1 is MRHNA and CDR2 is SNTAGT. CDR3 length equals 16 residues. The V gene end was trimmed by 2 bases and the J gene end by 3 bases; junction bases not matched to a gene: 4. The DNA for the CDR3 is TGTGCCAGCAGTGACACGGACAGGGGGCGGACAGATACGCAGTATTTT. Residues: CASSDTDRGRTDTQYF.

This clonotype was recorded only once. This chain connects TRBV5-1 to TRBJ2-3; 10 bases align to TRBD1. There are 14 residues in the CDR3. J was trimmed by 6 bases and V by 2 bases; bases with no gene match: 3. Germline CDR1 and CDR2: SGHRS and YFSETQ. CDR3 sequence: CASSFGTGVDTQYF. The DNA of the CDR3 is TGCGCCAGCAGCTTCGGGACAGGGGTGGATACGCAGTATTTT. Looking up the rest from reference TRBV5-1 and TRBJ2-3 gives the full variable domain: KAGVTQTPRYLIKTRGQQVTLSCSPISGHRSVSWYQQTPGQGLQFLFEYFSETQRNKGNFPGRFSGRQFSNSRSEMNVSTLELGDSALYLCASSFGTGVDTQYFGPGTRLTVL.

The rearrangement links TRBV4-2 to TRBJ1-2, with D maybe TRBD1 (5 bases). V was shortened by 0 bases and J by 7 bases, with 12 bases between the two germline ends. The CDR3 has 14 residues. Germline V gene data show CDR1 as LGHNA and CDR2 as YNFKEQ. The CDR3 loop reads CASSQDQGTIGYTF. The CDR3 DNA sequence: TGTGCCAGCAGCCAAGATCAAGGGACGATTGGCTACACCTTC.

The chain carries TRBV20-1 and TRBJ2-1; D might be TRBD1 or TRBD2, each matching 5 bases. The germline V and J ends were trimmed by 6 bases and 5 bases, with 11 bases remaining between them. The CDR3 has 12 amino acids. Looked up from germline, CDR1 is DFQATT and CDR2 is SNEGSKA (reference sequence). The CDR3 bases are TGCAGTGCACTGGGACGTCACAATGAGCAGTTCTTC. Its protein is CSALGRHNEQFF.

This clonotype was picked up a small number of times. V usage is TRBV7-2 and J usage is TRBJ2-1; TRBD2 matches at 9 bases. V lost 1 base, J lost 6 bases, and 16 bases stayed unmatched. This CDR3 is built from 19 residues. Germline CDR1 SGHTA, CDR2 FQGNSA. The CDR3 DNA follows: TGTGCCAGCAGCTTAGTTGCGGGAGGGCCACTTGACAGGTCCAATGAGCAGTTCTTC. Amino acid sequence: CASSLVAGGPLDRSNEQFF.

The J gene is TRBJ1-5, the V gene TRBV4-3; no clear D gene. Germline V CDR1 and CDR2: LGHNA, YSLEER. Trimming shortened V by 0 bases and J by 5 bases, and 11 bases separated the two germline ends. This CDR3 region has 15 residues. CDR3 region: CASSQDLGVDQPQHF. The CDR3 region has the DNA TGCGCCAGCAGCCAAGATCTCGGGGTGGATCAGCCCCAGCATTTT.

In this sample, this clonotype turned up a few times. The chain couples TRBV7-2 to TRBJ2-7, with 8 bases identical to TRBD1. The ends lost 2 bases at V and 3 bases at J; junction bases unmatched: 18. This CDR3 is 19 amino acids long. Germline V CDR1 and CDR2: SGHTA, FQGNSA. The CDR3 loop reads CASSLMSSSGTGGDYEQYF. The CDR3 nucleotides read TGTGCCAGCAGCTTAATGAGCTCCTCCGGGACAGGAGGAGACTACGAGCAGTACTTC.

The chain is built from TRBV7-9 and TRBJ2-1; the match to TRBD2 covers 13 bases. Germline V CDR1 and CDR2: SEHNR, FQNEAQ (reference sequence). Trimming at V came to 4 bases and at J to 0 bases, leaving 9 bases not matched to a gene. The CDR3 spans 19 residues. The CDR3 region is CASSSLGLAGVSSYNEQFF. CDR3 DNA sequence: TGTGCCAGCAGCTCCCTCGGACTAGCGGGGGTTAGCTCCTACAATGAGCAGTTCTTC.

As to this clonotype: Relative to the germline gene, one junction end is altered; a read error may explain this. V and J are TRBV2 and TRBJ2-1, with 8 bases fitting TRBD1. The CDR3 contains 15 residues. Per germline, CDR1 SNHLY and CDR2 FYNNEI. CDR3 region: CASSLDRGQYNEPFF. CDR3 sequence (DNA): TGTGCCAGCAGCCTAGACAGGGGTCAATACAATGAGCCGTTCTTC.

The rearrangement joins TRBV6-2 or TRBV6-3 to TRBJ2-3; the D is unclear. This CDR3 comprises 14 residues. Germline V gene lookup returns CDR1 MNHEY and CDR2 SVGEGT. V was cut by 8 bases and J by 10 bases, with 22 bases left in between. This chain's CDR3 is CASRSTAGQSAQYF. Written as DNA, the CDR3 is TGTGCCAGCCGGAGCACCGCCGGCCAGAGCGCGCAGTATTTT.